The 22 T cell receptor beta chains in this list originate from one sample, sequenced in a study of cytomegalovirus exposure and HLA in healthy donors. 60 Vbeta and 13 Jbeta primers were used in PCR. The method was immunoSEQ multiplex PCR; TCRdb's version includes in-frame clones alone and lacks a portion of them. The sample lists about 140,000 clones, around 72% occurring once. What was sequenced was PBMCs. These TCRs come from a woman aged 40 to 55 in good health and CMV-seronegative.

The genes are TRBV7-9 and TRBJ1-3; TRBD1 aligns across 8 bases. The V and J ends lost 4 bases and 4 bases, in that order; junction bases with no gene match: 3. The CDR3 is 14 residues long. The germline V gene has CDR1 SEHNR and CDR2 FQNEAQ (reference sequence). For the CDR3, the DNA is TGTGCCAGCAGCTCCCCAGGGGGCGGAAACACCATATATTTT. It encodes CASSSPGGGNTIYF.

This clone occurred once. This chain joins TRBV7-2 and TRBJ2-5; D is unresolved. Trimming pared 0 bases from V and 6 bases from J, leaving 11 bases between. Germline assignment: CDR1 SGHTA and CDR2 FQGNSA. The CDR3 covers 14 residues. The DNA of the CDR3 is TGTGCCAGCAGCTTAGCCAGCGCATTACAGACCCAGTACTTC. This encodes CASSLASALQTQYF.

The chain uses TRBV9 and TRBJ2-5; unclear D gene. The CDR3 loop spans 13 amino acids. Germline V CDR1 and CDR2: SGDLS, YYNGEE. Trimming cost V 0 bases and J 4 bases, with 7 bases left between them. The CDR3, as DNA: TGTGCCAGCAGCGTAGGAGTCCGAGAGACCCAGTACTTC. It is translated as CASSVGVRETQYF. The complete variable domain, with remaining parts taken from reference TRBV9 and TRBJ2-5, reads DSGVTQTPKHLITATGQRVTLRCSPRSGDLSVYWYQQSLDQGLQFLIQYYNGEERAKGNILERFSAQQFPDLHSELNLSSLELGDSALYFCASSVGVRETQYFGPGTRLLVL.

CDR3 loop: CSAQGSQETQYF. CDR3 nucleotide sequence: TGCAGCGCCCAGGGGTCCCAAGAGACCCAGTACTTC. This chain uses TRBV29-1 with TRBJ2-5; D possibly corresponds to TRBD1 (6 bases). The germline V gene encodes CDR1 SQVTM and CDR2 ANQGSEA. The length of the CDR3 is 12 residues. V was cut by 7 bases and J by 1 base, with 10 bases left in between.

This clone was seen only a few times. The J gene is TRBJ2-7, the V gene TRBV6-6, with D possibly being TRBD1 (6 bases). Per the germline V gene, CDR1 is MNHNY and CDR2 is SVGAGI (reference sequence). The length of the CDR3 is 13 residues. V lost 5 bases and J 6 bases, leaving 14 bases between the germline ends. As DNA, the CDR3 is TGTGCCAGCAGTCACACAGGGCGGGCCGAGCAGTACGTC. The encoded protein is CASSHTGRAEQYV.

This clone was observed once. This chain joins TRBV7-3 and TRBJ2-3, with 7 bases fitting TRBD2. J was trimmed by 2 bases and V by 5 bases; bases with no gene match: 4. CDR1 and CDR2 (germline): SGHTA, FQGTGA. This CDR3 comprises 14 residues. Written as DNA, the CDR3 is TGTGCCAGCAGCCCGGGGGGTATCACAGATACGCAGTATTTT. This translates into CASSPGGITDTQYF.

The V and J genes are TRBV7-2 and TRBJ1-4; D remains ambiguous. Trimming removed 0 bases from V and 8 bases from J, with 31 bases in between. The CDR3 is made up of 21 amino acids. CDR1 is SGHTA, CDR2 FQGNSA, per germline. The CDR3 nucleotides read TGTGCCAGCAGCTTAGCCCTCTTCTTCCGAGGTCCTGGTAGTAGAGAAGAAAAACTGTTTTTT. The encoded protein is CASSLALFFRGPGSREEKLFF.

A few counts support this clone. The chain uses TRBV6-1 and TRBJ1-2; D is possibly TRBD1 (5 bases). Trimming removed 4 bases at V and 3 bases at J, with 18 bases between. From germline, CDR1 is MNHNS and CDR2 SASEGT. The CDR3 length is 16 residues. Written as DNA, the CDR3 is TGTGCCAGCAGTGCGAGCCTTCTATCGGGGGACTATGGCTACACCTTC. It encodes CASSASLLSGDYGYTF.

The CDR3 region is CASSRMPGQANYGYTF. CDR3 bases: TGCGCCAGCAGCCGAATGCCGGGACAAGCTAACTATGGCTACACCTTC. J is TRBJ1-2 and V is TRBV5-1; D possibly corresponds to TRBD1 (6 bases). Trimming pared 4 bases from V and 0 bases from J, leaving 16 bases between. This CDR3 spans 16 amino acids. CDR1 is SGHRS, CDR2 YFSETQ, per germline.

The rearrangement joins TRBV11-2 to TRBJ1-1, with 7 positions matching TRBD1. V shed 7 bases and J 3 bases; nucleotides not matched to a gene: 17. Germline CDR1 SGHAT, CDR2 FQNNGV. The CDR3 extends over 17 amino acids. As DNA, the CDR3 is TGTGCCAGCACCACATGGAGCGACAGGGCATTCGACACTGAAGCTTTCTTT. Encoded protein: CASTTWSDRAFDTEAFF.

This chain links TRBV19 with TRBJ1-1; D uncertain. Germline CDR1 reads LNHDA; CDR2 reads SQIVND (reference sequence). V lost 4 bases and J 1 base, leaving 10 bases between the germline ends. The CDR3 loop spans 14 amino acids. CDR3 sequence reads: CASSSQTGNTEAFF. The CDR3 DNA is TGTGCCAGTAGTAGTCAAACTGGGAACACTGAAGCTTTCTTT. The full variable domain, completed using reference TRBV19 and TRBJ1-1, is DGGITQSPKYLFRKEGQNVTLSCEQNLNHDAMYWYRQDPGQGLRLIYYSQIVNDFQKGDIAEGYSVSREKKESFPLTVTSAQKNPTAFYLCASSSQTGNTEAFFGQGTRLTVV.

This chain connects TRBV6-1 to TRBJ1-2; D perhaps matches TRBD1 (6 bases). The germline gives CDR1 MNHNS, CDR2 SASEGT. V gave up 6 bases and J gave up 7 bases, with 18 bases separating them. CDR3 length: 14 residues. The CDR3 coding sequence is TGTGCCAGCAGCCGAGCGGCAGGGGTGGTTGGCTACACCTTC. The encoded protein is CASSRAAGVVGYTF.

There are a few counts of this clone. This chain joins TRBV5-1 and TRBJ1-4; 11 bases line up with TRBD1. This CDR3 is built from 16 residues. The ends lost 2 bases at V and 3 bases at J; junction bases unmatched: 3. Per the germline V gene, CDR1 is SGHRS and CDR2 is YFSETQ. The CDR3 reads CASSFGTGGSNEKLFF. CDR3 in DNA: TGCGCCAGCAGCTTCGGGACAGGGGGATCTAATGAAAAACTGTTTTTT. The full variable domain, in which reference TRBV5-1 and TRBJ1-4 provide the parts outside the CDR3, is KAGVTQTPRYLIKTRGQQVTLSCSPISGHRSVSWYQQTPGQGLQFLFEYFSETQRNKGNFPGRFSGRQFSNSRSEMNVSTLELGDSALYLCASSFGTGGSNEKLFFGSGTQLSVL.

The chain combines TRBV5-4 with TRBJ2-2; 8 nucleotides match TRBD1. The CDR3 has 15 amino acids. Germline-derived CDR1 and CDR2 are SGHNT and YYREEE (reference sequence). The V gene end was trimmed by 3 bases and the J gene end by 8 bases; junction bases not matched to a gene: 9. CDR3 region: CASSSQDRESGELFF. CDR3 DNA: TGTGCCAGCAGCTCTCAGGACAGGGAGTCTGGGGAGCTGTTTTTT.

The chain recombines TRBV7-9 with TRBJ1-2; TRBD1 agrees at 9 bases. V dropped 5 bases and J dropped 5; count of bases not matched to a gene: 6. The CDR3 is 14 residues long. Germline-derived CDR1 and CDR2 are SEHNR and FQNEAQ (reference sequence). The CDR3 DNA is TGTGCCAGCAGCGATGAACAGGGGGCGTATGGCTACACCTTC. Its translation is CASSDEQGAYGYTF.

Only one count was recorded for this clone. The chain recombines TRBV7-3 with TRBJ2-1; 8 nucleotides align to TRBD2. Trimming cost V 4 bases and J 7 bases; bases outside gene matches: 12. The CDR3 runs to 16 residues. CDR1 is SGHTA and CDR2 is FQGTGA in the germline V gene. The DNA for the CDR3 is TGTGCCAGCAGCTCGACAGGAACGGGGGGGTGGAATGAGCAGTTCTTC. Its translation is CASSSTGTGGWNEQFF.

The J gene is TRBJ2-1, the V gene TRBV11-2, with 9 nucleotides matching TRBD2. The CDR3 covers 17 residues. J lost 8 bases, V lost 6 bases, and 17 bases had no gene match. The germline V gene encodes CDR1 SGHAT and CDR2 FQNNGV. In nucleotides, the CDR3 is TGTGCCAGCAGTGTTTCCGCGCGTCTAGCGGGGCAGGATGAGCAGTTCTTC. It encodes CASSVSARLAGQDEQFF.

This clone has a handful of counts. The chain recombines TRBV7-9 with TRBJ1-1, with D possibly matching TRBD1 (5 bases). The germline gives CDR1 SEHNR, CDR2 FQNEAQ (reference sequence). Between the trimmed V and J ends, which lost 2 bases and 3 bases, there was a span of 10 bases. The CDR3 is made up of 14 amino acids. In DNA form, the CDR3 reads TGTGCCAGCAGCTTAAGGGGTGGAGACACTGAAGCTTTCTTT. It codes for CASSLRGGDTEAFF.

As to this clone: Germline and junction disagree at one end, which may indicate a read error. The V gene is TRBV7-9, the J gene TRBJ1-3; 7 bases align to TRBD1. Germline V gene sequence: CDR1 SEHNR, CDR2 FQNEAQ (reference sequence). The CDR3 totals 16 residues. The CDR3 sequence is CSSSLGRDSRGNTIYF. Written as DNA, the CDR3 is TGTTCCAGCAGCTTAGGGCGGGACAGCCGGGGAAACACCATATATTTT.

The chain couples TRBV2 to TRBJ1-2; 8 nucleotides match TRBD1. After removal of 3 bases from V and 4 bases from J, the junction contained 4 bases not matched to a gene. CDR3 length: 14 amino acids. From germline, CDR1 is SNHLY and CDR2 FYNNEI. In DNA, the CDR3 is TGTGCCAGCAGTGAGGACAGGGTACTCTATGGCTACACCTTC. Translating it yields CASSEDRVLYGYTF.

The chain joins TRBV7-3 to TRBJ2-1; 7 bases align to TRBD2. The CDR3 contains 14 residues. J gave up 6 bases and V 0 bases, and 2 bases lay outside the gene matches. Germline CDR1 reads SGHTA; CDR2 reads FQGTGA. CDR3 protein: CASSLTRTSNEQFF. The DNA of the CDR3 is TGTGCCAGCAGCTTAACTAGGACTAGCAATGAGCAGTTCTTC.

The rearrangement uses TRBV29-1 and TRBJ2-2; possible D gene TRBD1, 5 bases. The CDR3 sequence is 15 residues long. The germline V gene encodes CDR1 SQVTM and CDR2 ANQGSEA. Trimming pared 4 bases from V and 5 bases from J, leaving 17 bases between. This chain's CDR3 is CSVARAGMETGELFF. The CDR3 DNA reads TGCAGCGTTGCCCGGGCAGGGATGGAAACCGGGGAGCTGTTTTTT.